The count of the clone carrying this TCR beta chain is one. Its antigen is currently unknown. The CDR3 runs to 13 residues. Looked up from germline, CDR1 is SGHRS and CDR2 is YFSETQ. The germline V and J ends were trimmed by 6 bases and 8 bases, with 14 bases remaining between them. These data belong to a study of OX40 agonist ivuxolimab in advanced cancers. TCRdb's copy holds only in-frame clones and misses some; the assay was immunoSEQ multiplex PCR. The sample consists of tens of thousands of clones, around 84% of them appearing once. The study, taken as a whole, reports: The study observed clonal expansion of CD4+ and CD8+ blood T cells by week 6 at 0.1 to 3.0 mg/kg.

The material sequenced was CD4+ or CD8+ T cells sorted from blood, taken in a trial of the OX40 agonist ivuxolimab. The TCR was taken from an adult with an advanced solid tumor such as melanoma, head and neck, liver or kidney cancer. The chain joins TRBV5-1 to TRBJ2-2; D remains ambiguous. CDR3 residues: CASTPDVAGELFF. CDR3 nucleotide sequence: TGCGCCAGCACCCCGGACGTTGCTGGGGAGCTGTTTTTT.